The 27 T cell receptor beta chains below come from one sample, sequenced in a study of breast tumors, draining lymph nodes, adjacent tissues (dated by TCRdb to 2016 to 2017). The library was made by multiplex PCR. The data were produced on an Illumina HiSeq 2000. TCRdb trimmed the raw reads at Q25, called clones with MiXCR and kept productive beta chains. CDR3 protein sequences are deduplicated, and each keeps its most common genes and DNA. This sample is represented by hundreds of thousands of distinct CDR3 sequences; approximately 30% of them were singletons. Clones ranked in the top ten supply about 1.4% of the sample. Lymph node samples were obtained from the axillary draining lymph nodes of breast cancer patients. Sequencing input: axillary lymph node tissue. These receptors came from a female donor with breast cancer. Some clones in this sample may be carry-over from other donors' samples.

The V call is TRBV12-3 or TRBV12-4, the J call TRBJ1-2, with 7 bases fitting TRBD1. Unmatched junction bases numbered 6, after V lost 1 base and J lost 4 bases. This CDR3 region has 15 residues. CDR3 protein: CASSLGGGGSYGYTF. The CDR3, as DNA: TGTGCCAGCAGTTTAGGCGGAGGGGGCAGCTATGGCTACACCTTC.

The chain employs TRBV10-3 and TRBJ1-6; unclear D gene. The CDR3 sequence is 14 residues long. From germline, CDR1 is ENHRY and CDR2 SYGVKD. Trimming took off 7 bases at V and 6 bases at J, with 13 bases between the two ends. The CDR3 DNA sequence: TGTGCCATCACTGAAACGGGGAGTAATTCACCCCTCCACTTT. Residues: CAITETGSNSPLHF.

Note on this clonotype: A much larger clone lies one base from this, so it may be a read error. The CDR3 DNA reads TGTGCCAGCAGTCAGACTCGGGGTGGAGATACGCAGTATTTT. This encodes CASSQTRGGDTQYF. The gene calls are TRBV6-6 and TRBJ2-3; the D gene is possibly TRBD2 (5 bases). CDR3 length equals 14 residues. V lost 5 bases to trimming and J lost 5 bases, with 14 bases between them. Germline values: CDR1 MNHNY, CDR2 SVGAGI (reference sequence).

A remark on this clonotype: A junction boundary mismatches the germline segment, possibly from a read error. This chain joins TRBV18 and TRBJ2-1; 13 nucleotides line up with TRBD2. CDR3 length: 17 amino acids. Per germline, CDR1 KGHSH and CDR2 LQKENI. The CDR3 loop is CASSPTLTSGRGHEQLF. For the CDR3, the DNA is TGTGCCAGCTCACCTACCCTCACTAGCGGGAGGGGCCATGAGCAGCTCTTC.

This clonotype was seen ten or more times. J is TRBJ2-1 and V is TRBV6-4; D possibly corresponds to TRBD2 (6 bases). V lost 5 bases, J lost 10 bases, and 18 bases lay in between. The length of the CDR3 is 14 residues. Germline CDR1 MRHNA, CDR2 SNTAGT. CDR3 amino acids: CASSHEAGLGEQFF. CDR3 nucleotides: TGTGCCAGCAGTCACGAAGCGGGCCTCGGGGAGCAGTTCTTC.

The rearrangement joins TRBV5-5 to TRBJ2-6; no clear D. This CDR3 spans 17 amino acids. Between the trimmed V and J ends, which lost 0 bases and 0 bases, there was a span of 10 bases. Germline V gives CDR1 SGHKS, CDR2 YYEKEE (reference sequence). CDR3 amino acids: CASSLGTGRSGANVLTF. CDR3 nucleotide sequence: TGTGCCAGCAGCTTGGGGACCGGCCGCTCTGGGGCCAACGTCCTGACTTTC.

In this sample, this clonotype turned up many times. V and J are TRBV20-1 and TRBJ2-2; 10 bases match TRBD2. The CDR3 is 17 amino acids. With 3 bases clipped from V and 4 bases from J, the junction kept 11 bases outside the gene matches. Germline lookup yields CDR1 DFQATT and CDR2 SNEGSKA (reference sequence). CDR3 protein: CSARKAGGARVTGELFF. In DNA form, the CDR3 reads TGCAGTGCTAGGAAAGCGGGAGGGGCCCGGGTCACCGGGGAGCTGTTTTTT.

The sample holds many counts of this clonotype. The chain has TRBV5-1 and TRBJ2-2; TRBD2 matches 8 bases. The V gene's germline CDR1 is SGHRS and CDR2 YFSETQ. With V trimmed by 4 bases and J by 2 bases, 7 bases remained unmatched. The length of the CDR3 is 16 residues. The CDR3 DNA reads as TGCGCCAGCAGCCCCCGGGGGGGACTCAACACCGGGGAGCTGTTTTTT. Its translation is CASSPRGGLNTGELFF.

This clonotype was seen only a few times. The CDR3 region has the DNA TGCGCCAGCAGCTCCCGACAGGGCACAGACACTGAAGCTTTCTTT. Protein product: CASSSRQGTDTEAFF. The chain joins TRBV4-1 to TRBJ1-1, with TRBD1 matching over 7 bases. The J segment lost 3 bases and the V segment lost 5 bases, leaving 9 bases of the junction unmatched. The CDR3 loop spans 15 amino acids. CDR1 and CDR2 from the germline V gene are MGHRA and YSYEKL.

The CDR3 spells CARNEHLGRGNTIYF. In nucleotides, the CDR3 is TGTGCTAGAAACGAACACTTGGGACGCGGAAACACCATATATTTT. The chain recombines TRBV7-9 with TRBJ1-3; D might be TRBD1 (5 bases). CDR3 length: 15 residues. CDR1 is SEHNR, CDR2 FQNEAQ, per germline (reference sequence).

V gene TRBV7-2 combines with J gene TRBJ2-1; D is ambiguous. The germline gives CDR1 SGHTA, CDR2 FQGNSA. The CDR3 spans 15 residues. V gave up 1 base and J gave up 3 bases, with 10 bases separating them. The CDR3: CASSLGKRDYNEQFF. CDR3 DNA sequence: TGTGCCAGCAGCTTAGGCAAGCGCGACTACAATGAGCAGTTCTTC.

This clonotype was detected only a few times. This may come from a read error, since a much larger clone is one base off. The chain is built from TRBV4-2 and TRBJ2-3; either TRBD1 or TRBD2 may supply D (6 bases each). Germline V gene lookup returns CDR1 LGHNA and CDR2 YNFKEQ. V lost 0 bases, J lost 5 bases, and 9 bases lay in between. CDR3 length: 14 residues. CDR3 protein: CASSQDRGEDTQYF. The CDR3 DNA sequence: TGTGCCAGCAGCCAAGATAGGGGGGAAGATACGCAGTATTTT.

The chain combines TRBV18 with TRBJ2-7; D is uncertain. CDR1 and CDR2 from the germline V gene are KGHSH and LQKENI. V was cut by 2 bases and J by 7 bases, with 12 bases left in between. The CDR3 is 13 residues long. Here the CDR3 DNA reads TGTGCCAGCTCACCAAGCGCCCAGAGGGAGCAGTACTTC. Translated, it gives CASSPSAQREQYF.

This clonotype was picked up many times. The chain employs TRBV9 and TRBJ2-5; possible D gene TRBD1, 6 bases. Germline V lookup: CDR1 SGDLS, CDR2 YYNGEE. This CDR3 is 14 amino acids long. V was trimmed by 3 bases and J by 2 bases, leaving 11 bases between them. The CDR3 DNA is TGTGCCAGCAGCGCCGGGACAAGACAAGAGACCCAGTACTTC. Translated, it gives CASSAGTRQETQYF.

This clonotype has at least ten counts. The CDR3 region has the DNA TGTGCCAGCAGCTTATCGGAGACTTCATGGGAAAAACTGTTTTTT. It translates to CASSLSETSWEKLFF. The chain has TRBV7-2 and TRBJ1-4; no clear D. The ends were cut back, 2 bases at V and 8 bases at J, with 15 bases in the middle. Looked up from germline, CDR1 is SGHTA and CDR2 is FQGNSA. The CDR3 runs to 15 residues.

This clonotype was picked up many times. This chain joins TRBV29-1 and TRBJ2-7; D possibly corresponds to TRBD1 (5 bases). CDR1 and CDR2 (germline): SQVTM, ANQGSEA. The CDR3 length is 11 residues. V gave up 2 bases and J gave up 6 bases, with 8 bases separating them. The DNA for the CDR3 is TGCAGCGTTGAAAGGGGCCCCGAGCAGTACTTC. Its translation is CSVERGPEQYF.

In nucleotides, the CDR3 is TGTGCCAGCAGCTCCCGCGGGCTAGTGGTGAATGGGCCGTTCTTC. Encoded protein: CASSSRGLVVNGPFF. The chain couples TRBV9 to TRBJ2-1; perhaps TRBD2 as D (5 bases). This CDR3 is built from 15 residues. The V gene lost 4 bases and the J gene lost 15 bases, with 26 bases spanning the gap. Germline assignment: CDR1 SGDLS and CDR2 YYNGEE. Supplemented by reference TRBV9 and TRBJ2-1, the full variable domain reads DSGVTQTPKHLITATGQRVTLRCSPRSGDLSVYWYQQSLDQGLQFLIQYYNGEERAKGNILERFSAQQFPDLHSELNLSSLELGDSALYFCASSSRGLVVNGPFFGPGTRLTVL.

The rearrangement links TRBV19 to TRBJ2-3; tentatively, D is TRBD1 (6 bases). Trimming left V 4 bases short and J 6 bases short, with 17 bases between. CDR1 is LNHDA and CDR2 is SQIVND in the germline V gene (reference sequence). The CDR3 extends over 15 amino acids. This chain's CDR3 is CASSTPGQTYDTQYF. CDR3 in DNA: TGTGCCAGTAGTACCCCGGGACAAACCTACGATACGCAGTATTTT.

The V call is TRBV11-2, the J call TRBJ2-7; the match to TRBD2 covers 15 bases. The CDR3 is made up of 17 amino acids. CDR1 is SGHAT and CDR2 is FQNNGV in the germline V gene. V shed 5 bases and J 6 bases; nucleotides not matched to a gene: 11. For the CDR3, the DNA is TGTGCCAGCAGCCAAGGACTAGCGGGAGGGCCCGGGAGCGAGCAGTACTTC. Translation: CASSQGLAGGPGSEQYF.

This clonotype appeared many times. The rearrangement uses TRBV11-2 and TRBJ2-2; a weak D match, TRBD2 (6 bases). V was shortened by 1 base and J by 8 bases, with 11 bases between the two germline ends. Germline lookup yields CDR1 SGHAT and CDR2 FQNNGV. This CDR3 has 14 amino acids. The CDR3 sequence: CASSLVEGAGELFF. In DNA, the CDR3 is TGTGCCAGCAGCTTAGTGGAGGGCGCGGGGGAGCTGTTTTTT.

The chain is built from TRBV12-3 or TRBV12-4 and TRBJ2-3; 7 nucleotides align to TRBD1. J lost 1 base, V lost 4 bases, and 5 bases had no gene match. The CDR3 has 15 residues. CDR3 DNA: TGTGCCAGCAGTTCTTTGCAGGGGGGCACAGATACGCAGTATTTT. It specifies CASSSLQGGTDTQYF.

This sequence joins TRBV9 and TRBJ1-5, with a weak D call TRBD1 (6 bases). This CDR3 is 15 amino acids long. The V and J ends lost 0 bases and 3 bases respectively, with 10 bases between them. Germline lookup yields CDR1 SGDLS and CDR2 YYNGEE. The CDR3 nucleotides read TGTGCCAGCAGCGTAGCGGGGGGGCCCAATCAGCCCCAGCATTTT. Protein sequence: CASSVAGGPNQPQHF.

Comments on this clonotype: A much more abundant neighbour one base away suggests this may be a read error. This chain uses TRBV20-1 with TRBJ2-3, with D perhaps matching TRBD2 (5 bases). From germline, CDR1 is DFQATT and CDR2 SNEGSKA (reference sequence). This CDR3 has 12 residues. CDR3 sequence reads: CSAPVRTDTPYF. In DNA form, the CDR3 reads TGCAGTGCTCCCGTTAGGACTGATACGCCGTATTTT.

This clonotype showed up many times. V is TRBV20-1 and J is TRBJ2-1; 10 nucleotides agree with TRBD2. Germline trimming cut 7 bases from V and 4 bases from J; bases unmatched to any gene: 7. Looked up from germline, CDR1 is DFQATT and CDR2 is SNEGSKA (reference sequence). The CDR3 runs to 14 residues. CDR3 in amino acids: CSGPPGLAYNEQFF. The CDR3 coding sequence is TGCAGTGGCCCACCGGGACTAGCGTACAATGAGCAGTTCTTC.

The sample holds many counts of this clonotype. The rearrangement links TRBV29-1 to TRBJ2-3; 11 bases map to TRBD1. J lost 3 bases, V lost 4 bases, and 3 bases had no gene match. CDR3 length: 14 residues. Germline values: CDR1 SQVTM, CDR2 ANQGSEA. This CDR3 is CSVVRDRGTDTQYF. CDR3 DNA sequence: TGCAGCGTTGTCCGGGACAGGGGGACAGATACGCAGTATTTT.

This clonotype was observed at least ten times. This chain uses TRBV7-2 with TRBJ1-6, with D uncertain. V shed 5 bases and J shed 7 bases, with 9 bases lying between them. CDR1 and CDR2 from the germline V gene are SGHTA and FQGNSA. This CDR3 has 13 amino acids. The CDR3 is CASSPVRNSPLHF. In DNA, the CDR3 is TGTGCCAGCAGCCCCGTGCGGAATTCACCCCTCCACTTT.

As for this clonotype: This likely comes from a read error, as the CDR3 has no conserved phenylalanine or tryptophan at its end. V gene TRBV7-8 combines with J gene TRBJ2-7; maybe TRBD2 (5 bases). The CDR3 length is 13 residues. The germline V gene encodes CDR1 SGHVS and CDR2 FQNEAQ. The DNA for the CDR3 is TGTGCCAGCAACTTAAACGGGAATGACGAGCAGTACTGC. Translation: CASNLNGNDEQYC.